The sequence of this TCR beta chain was determined in a study of shared clonotypes between healthy human individuals. Cells designated naive CD8 were CD45RO-negative and were positively selected for CCR7, with terminally differentiated effector memory CD45RA+ cells excluded. Using immunoSEQ multiplex PCR, the repertoire was profiled, and TCRdb retains in-frame clones only, with some absent. Counted here are about 1,800,000 clones, about 95% occurring once; the ten biggest clones make up around 1.2%. The source material was naive CD8+ T cells sorted from blood. The source of this sequence is a man aged 18 to 29 in good health.

The CDR3 DNA reads as TGTGCCAGCAGTTGGGACCGTAGCAATCAGCCCCAGCATTTT. This encodes CASSWDRSNQPQHF. This chain joins TRBV6-5 and TRBJ1-5; possibly TRBD1 for D (5 bases). The CDR3 contains 14 residues. CDR1 MNHEY and CDR2 SVGAGI come from the germline V gene. Trimming took off 4 bases at V and 0 bases at J, with 7 bases between the two ends.